These 14 T cell receptor beta chains were all obtained from the same sample, sequenced in a study of T cells in Graves' hyperthyroidism and ophthalmopathy. What was amplified from RNA transcripts were TCR beta CDR3 regions. First-round RT-PCR with HTBI primers amplified the TCR CDR3 region. TCRdb reprocessed the multiplex PCR reads via MiXCR and lists one record per CDR3 protein. The sample has around 300,000 distinct CDR3 sequences; around 13% are singletons. Sequencing was performed on blood. These receptors came from a woman aged 40 to 50 with Graves' hyperthyroidism.

This clonotype was found many times. The chain uses TRBV28 and TRBJ2-7; D uncertain. V was trimmed by 6 bases and J by 2 bases, leaving 11 bases between them. This CDR3 contains 13 residues. Germline V lookup: CDR1 MDHEN, CDR2 SYDVKM. The DNA for the CDR3 is TGTGCCAGCAGCTCCGCGTCACCCTACGAGCAGTACTTC. Protein sequence: CASSSASPYEQYF.

On this clonotype: This clone may be a read error of a much larger clone one base away. The chain uses TRBV6-1 and TRBJ2-2; D possibly corresponds to TRBD1 (5 bases). Germline V gives CDR1 MNHNS, CDR2 SASEGT. The CDR3 is 14 residues long. The CDR3 nucleotides read TGTGCCGGCAGGGCGACATTGAACACCGGGGAGCTGTTTTTT. This codes for CAGRATLNTGELFF.

The sample holds many counts of this clonotype. The chain uses TRBV2 and TRBJ1-1, with unresolved D. V gave up 3 bases and J gave up 3 bases, with 11 bases separating them. CDR3 length: 14 residues. Germline lookup yields CDR1 SNHLY and CDR2 FYNNEI. The CDR3 spells CASSEGRGYTEAFF. The CDR3 nucleotides are TGTGCCAGCAGTGAGGGCAGAGGGTACACTGAAGCTTTCTTT.

V is TRBV7-9 and J is TRBJ1-5; 8 bases agree with TRBD1. There are 16 residues in the CDR3. In germline, CDR1 is SEHNR, CDR2 FQNEAQ (reference sequence). The V segment lost 5 bases and the J segment 2 bases; nucleotides outside the gene matches: 8. CDR3 loop: CASSPWTGLGNQPQHF. The CDR3 nucleotides are TGTGCCAGCAGCCCATGGACAGGGTTGGGCAATCAGCCCCAGCATTTT. Full variable domain (outside the CDR3, taken from reference TRBV7-9 and TRBJ1-5): DTGVSQNPRHKITKRGQNVTFRCDPISEHNRLYWYRQTLGQGPEFLTYFQNEAQLEKSRLLSDRFSAERPKGSFSTLEIQRTEQGDSAMYLCASSPWTGLGNQPQHFGDGTRLSIL.

This clonotype came up many times. The chain employs TRBV29-1 and TRBJ1-2, with D tentatively TRBD1 (6 bases). From germline, CDR1 is SQVTM and CDR2 ANQGSEA. This CDR3 spans 14 amino acids. V lost 3 bases to trimming and J lost 3 bases, with 14 bases between them. CDR3 in DNA: TGCAGCGTTGAGAGGGGCGGGGGCCACTATGGCTACACCTTC. It is translated as CSVERGGGHYGYTF.

The rearrangement links TRBV20-1 to TRBJ2-7; D possibly uses TRBD1 or TRBD2 (5 bases each). Trimming stripped 1 base from V and 5 bases from J, with 12 bases between. This CDR3 has 13 residues. The germline gives CDR1 DFQATT, CDR2 SNEGSKA (reference sequence). For the CDR3, the DNA is TGCAGTGCTAGAGCCGCAGGGACCCACGAGCAGTACTTC. Encoded protein: CSARAAGTHEQYF.

This clonotype was detected once. The V and J genes are TRBV15 and TRBJ1-5; D is possibly TRBD1 (6 bases). The CDR3 spans 15 residues. The germline V and J ends were trimmed by 2 bases and 7 bases, with 15 bases remaining between them. Germline CDR1 LNHNV, CDR2 YYDKDF (reference sequence). The CDR3 spells CATSRSRIGGQPQHF. DNA of the CDR3: TGTGCCACCAGCAGAAGCCGGATCGGGGGCCAGCCCCAGCATTTT.

This clonotype was seen at least ten times. The genes are TRBV20-1 and TRBJ2-3, with a possible D match to TRBD2 (5 bases). Trimming left V 0 bases short and J 4 bases short, with 11 bases between. CDR1 DFQATT and CDR2 SNEGSKA come from the germline V gene (reference sequence). The CDR3 loop spans 14 amino acids. The CDR3 coding sequence is TGCAGTGCTAGAGATCCGAGGGAATCAGATACGCAGTATTTT. Its protein product is CSARDPRESDTQYF.

This clonotype has ten or more counts. The chain couples TRBV3-1 to TRBJ1-3; 10 bases match TRBD1. The CDR3 length is 15 residues. Germline V gene lookup returns CDR1 LGHDT and CDR2 YNNKEL (reference sequence). V was pared by 4 bases and J by 8 bases, with 8 bases of the junction left unmatched. The CDR3 DNA reads TGTGCCAGCAGCCCATTGCCGGGACAGGGGCACACCATATATTTT. This translates into CASSPLPGQGHTIYF.

This clonotype was picked up many times. J is TRBJ2-5 and V is TRBV7-8; TRBD2 agrees at 11 bases. V lost 3 bases, J lost 1 base, and 10 bases stayed unmatched. The CDR3 consists of 18 residues. CDR1 SGHVS and CDR2 FQNEAQ come from the germline V gene. The DNA of the CDR3 is TGTGCCAGCAGCTTCACTGGGAAGACTAGCGGGACCCAAGAGACCCAGTACTTC. Its translation: CASSFTGKTSGTQETQYF.

This clonotype has ten or more counts. The rearrangement joins TRBV3-1 to TRBJ2-5; 10 nucleotides agree with TRBD2. Germline V gene data show CDR1 as LGHDT and CDR2 as YNNKEL (reference sequence). V shed 1 base and J 5 bases; nucleotides not matched to a gene: 7. This CDR3 has 16 residues. CDR3: CASSQGRTSGEETQYF. The CDR3 region has the DNA TGTGCCAGCAGCCAAGGGCGGACTAGCGGTGAGGAGACCCAGTACTTC.

This clonotype was seen more than once but under ten times. This chain links TRBV27 with TRBJ1-1; D possibly corresponds to TRBD1 (5 bases). Trimming stripped 6 bases from V and 5 bases from J, with 13 bases between. Per the germline V gene, CDR1 is MNHEY and CDR2 is SMNVEV (reference sequence). This CDR3 has 13 residues. The DNA of the CDR3 is TGTGCCAGCAGCCCCAGGGTAGGAACTGAAGCTTTCTTT. This gives the protein CASSPRVGTEAFF.

The chain has TRBV9 and TRBJ2-7; D perhaps matches TRBD1 (6 bases). This CDR3 spans 13 amino acids. CDR1 is SGDLS and CDR2 is YYNGEE in the germline V gene. V was trimmed by 0 bases and J by 5 bases, leaving 9 bases between them. CDR3 sequence reads: CASSVDRDDEQYF. DNA for the CDR3: TGTGCCAGCAGCGTAGACAGGGATGACGAGCAGTACTTC.

This clonotype was observed at least ten times. The chain couples TRBV6-1 to TRBJ2-1; perhaps D is TRBD1 or TRBD2 (5 bases each). This CDR3 region has 14 residues. Trimming shortened V by 10 bases and J by 0 bases, and 13 bases separated the two germline ends. Germline-derived CDR1 and CDR2 are MNHNS and SASEGT. The CDR3 sequence is CATTGLSSYNEQFF. The DNA of the CDR3 is TGTGCCACTACAGGACTCAGCTCCTACAATGAGCAGTTCTTC.